This TCR beta chain comes out of a study of long-term antiretroviral therapy in people with HIV. The CDR3 contains 13 residues. Germline V gene data show CDR1 as MNHEY and CDR2 as SMNVEV (reference sequence). V was cut by 9 bases and J by 5 bases, with 16 bases left in between. Survey-level immunoSEQ v3.0 assays were run. The repertoire was sequenced with immunoSEQ multiplex PCR; TCRdb's copy has only in-frame clones and lacks some. The data contain about 24,000 clones, 81% of them seen just once; the ten biggest clones take up 16%. This specimen consisted of unsorted PBMCs, obtained at the start of antiretroviral therapy, before treatment. The clonotype comes from a woman under 30 with HIV. This chain links TRBV27 with TRBJ1-1, with D possibly TRBD1 on 5 matching bases. The CDR3 spells CASKTGGLTEAFF. CDR3 coding DNA: TGTGCCAGTAAAACAGGCGGGCTAACTGAAGCTTTCTTT.